This T cell receptor (beta chain) was found in a study of blood T cell repertoires in COVID-19. CDR3 length: 16 residues. Trimming removed 1 base from V and 1 base from J, with 14 bases in between. CDR1 is SGHRS, CDR2 YFSETQ, per germline. Sequenced by immunoSEQ multiplex PCR; TCRdb stores in-frame clones only, minus some. The data contain about 83,000 clones, about 86% of them singletons. The rearrangement links TRBV5-1 to TRBJ2-5; tentatively, D is TRBD2 (6 bases). What was sequenced was peripheral blood. The sequence was collected from an elderly woman in a cohort sampled during active or convalescent COVID-19. As DNA, the CDR3 is TGCGCCAGCAGCTTGCCCCCTCCTAGCGCCCAAGAGACCCAGTACTTC. This gives the protein CASSLPPPSAQETQYF.